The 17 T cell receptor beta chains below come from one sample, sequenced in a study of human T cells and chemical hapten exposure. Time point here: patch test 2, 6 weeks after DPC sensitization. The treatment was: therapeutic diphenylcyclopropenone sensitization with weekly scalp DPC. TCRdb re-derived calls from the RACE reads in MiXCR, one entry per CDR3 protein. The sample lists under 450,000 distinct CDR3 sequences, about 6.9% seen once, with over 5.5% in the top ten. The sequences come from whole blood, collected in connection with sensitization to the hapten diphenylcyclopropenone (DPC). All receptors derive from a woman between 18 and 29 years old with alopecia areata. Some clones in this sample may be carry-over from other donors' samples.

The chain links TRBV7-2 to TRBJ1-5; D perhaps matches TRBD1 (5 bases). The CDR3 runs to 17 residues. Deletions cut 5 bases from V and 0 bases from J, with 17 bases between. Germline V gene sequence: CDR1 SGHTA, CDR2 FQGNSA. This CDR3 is CASSRGMGLLSNQPQHF. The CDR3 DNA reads TGTGCCAGCAGCCGGGGCATGGGACTCCTTAGCAATCAGCCCCAGCATTTT.

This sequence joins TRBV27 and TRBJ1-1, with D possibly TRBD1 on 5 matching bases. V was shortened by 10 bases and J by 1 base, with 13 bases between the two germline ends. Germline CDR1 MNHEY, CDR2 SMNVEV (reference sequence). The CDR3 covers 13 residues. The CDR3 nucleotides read TGTGCCACGGGGGGATCCCCGAACACTGAAGCTTTCTTT. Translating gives CATGGSPNTEAFF.

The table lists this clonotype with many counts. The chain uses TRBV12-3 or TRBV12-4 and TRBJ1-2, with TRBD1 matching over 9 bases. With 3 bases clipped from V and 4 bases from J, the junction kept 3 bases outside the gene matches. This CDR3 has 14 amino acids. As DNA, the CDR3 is TGTGCCAGCAGTTTTGGGACAGGGATCTATGGCTACACCTTC. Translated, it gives CASSFGTGIYGYTF.

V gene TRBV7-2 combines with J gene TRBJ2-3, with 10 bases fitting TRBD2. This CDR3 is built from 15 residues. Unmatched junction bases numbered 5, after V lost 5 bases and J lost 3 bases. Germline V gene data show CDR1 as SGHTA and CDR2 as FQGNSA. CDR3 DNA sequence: TGTGCCAGCAGCCCACAGCGGGGGGGTACAGATACGCAGTATTTT. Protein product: CASSPQRGGTDTQYF.

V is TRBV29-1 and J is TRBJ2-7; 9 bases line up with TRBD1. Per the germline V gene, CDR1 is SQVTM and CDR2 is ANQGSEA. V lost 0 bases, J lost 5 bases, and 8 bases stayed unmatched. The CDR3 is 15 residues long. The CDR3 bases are TGCAGCGTTGAAGATCGGGACAGGGTACCCAACGAGCAGTACTTC. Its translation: CSVEDRDRVPNEQYF.

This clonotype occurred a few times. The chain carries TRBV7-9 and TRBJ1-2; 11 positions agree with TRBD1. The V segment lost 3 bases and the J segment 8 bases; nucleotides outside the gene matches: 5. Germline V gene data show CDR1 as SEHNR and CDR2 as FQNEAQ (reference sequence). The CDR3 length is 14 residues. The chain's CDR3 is CASSFADRGQGYTF. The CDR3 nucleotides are TGTGCCAGCAGCTTCGCGGACAGGGGGCAAGGCTACACCTTC.

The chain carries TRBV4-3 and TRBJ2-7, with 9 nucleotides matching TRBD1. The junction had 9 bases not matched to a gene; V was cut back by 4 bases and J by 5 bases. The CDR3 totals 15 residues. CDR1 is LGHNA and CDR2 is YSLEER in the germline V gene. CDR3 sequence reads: CASSLRDRAEDEQYF. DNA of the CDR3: TGCGCCAGCAGCCTCCGGGACAGGGCAGAGGACGAGCAGTACTTC.

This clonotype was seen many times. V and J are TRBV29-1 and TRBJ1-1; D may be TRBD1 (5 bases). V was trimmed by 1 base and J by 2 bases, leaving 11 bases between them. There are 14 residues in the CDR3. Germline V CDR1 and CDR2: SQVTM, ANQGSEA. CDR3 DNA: TGCAGCGTTGAAGGGAGGGGTTTAAACACTGAAGCTTTCTTT. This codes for CSVEGRGLNTEAFF.

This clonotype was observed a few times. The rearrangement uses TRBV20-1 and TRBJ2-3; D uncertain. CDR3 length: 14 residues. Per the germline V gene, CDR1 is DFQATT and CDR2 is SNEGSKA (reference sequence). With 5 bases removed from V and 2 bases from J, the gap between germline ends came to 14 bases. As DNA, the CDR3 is TGCAGTGCTGGACCACTCGGAGTCACAGATACGCAGTATTTT. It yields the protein CSAGPLGVTDTQYF.

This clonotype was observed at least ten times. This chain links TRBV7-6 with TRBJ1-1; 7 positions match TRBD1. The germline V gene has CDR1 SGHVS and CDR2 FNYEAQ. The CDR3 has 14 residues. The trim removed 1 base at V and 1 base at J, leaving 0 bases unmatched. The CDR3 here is CASSLGTGNTEAFF. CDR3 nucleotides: TGTGCCAGCAGCTTAGGGACAGGGAACACTGAAGCTTTCTTT. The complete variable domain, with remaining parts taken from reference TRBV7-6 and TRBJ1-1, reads GAGVSQSPRYKVTKRGQDVALRCDPISGHVSLYWYRQALGQGPEFLTYFNYEAQQDKSGLPNDRFSAERPEGSISTLTIQRTEQRDSAMYRCASSLGTGNTEAFFGQGTRLTVV.

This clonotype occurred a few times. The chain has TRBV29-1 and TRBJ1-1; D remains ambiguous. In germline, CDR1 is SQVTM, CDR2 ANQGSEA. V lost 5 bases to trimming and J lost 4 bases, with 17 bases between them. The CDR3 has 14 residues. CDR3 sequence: CSVNFNRHVTEAFF. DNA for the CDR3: TGCAGCGTTAACTTTAACCGGCACGTCACTGAAGCTTTCTTT.

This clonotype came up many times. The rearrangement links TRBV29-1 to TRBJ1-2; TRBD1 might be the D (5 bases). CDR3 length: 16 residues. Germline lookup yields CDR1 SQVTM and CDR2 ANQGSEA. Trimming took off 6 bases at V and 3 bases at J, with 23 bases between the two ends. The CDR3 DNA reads TGCAGCGTGGGGCCCCGCCCGGGGGAAACTTACTATGGCTACACCTTC. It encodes CSVGPRPGETYYGYTF.

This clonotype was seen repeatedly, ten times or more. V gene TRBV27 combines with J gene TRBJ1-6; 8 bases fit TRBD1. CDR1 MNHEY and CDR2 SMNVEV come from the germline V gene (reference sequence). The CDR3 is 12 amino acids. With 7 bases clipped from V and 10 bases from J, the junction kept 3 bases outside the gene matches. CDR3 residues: CASTTGGSPLHF. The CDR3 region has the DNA TGTGCCAGCACTACAGGGGGATCACCCCTCCACTTT.

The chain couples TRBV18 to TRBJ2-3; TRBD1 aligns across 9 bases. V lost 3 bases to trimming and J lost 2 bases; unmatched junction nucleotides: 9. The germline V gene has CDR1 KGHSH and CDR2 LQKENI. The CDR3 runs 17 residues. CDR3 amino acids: CASSPLARDRATDTQYF. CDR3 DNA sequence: TGTGCCAGCTCACCGCTCGCACGGGACAGGGCCACAGATACGCAGTATTTT.

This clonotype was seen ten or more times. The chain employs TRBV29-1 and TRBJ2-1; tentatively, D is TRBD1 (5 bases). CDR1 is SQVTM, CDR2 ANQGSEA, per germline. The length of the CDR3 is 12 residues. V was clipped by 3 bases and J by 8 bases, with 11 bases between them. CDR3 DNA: TGCAGCGTTGATCTCCAGGGCTATGAGCAGTTCTTC. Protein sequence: CSVDLQGYEQFF.

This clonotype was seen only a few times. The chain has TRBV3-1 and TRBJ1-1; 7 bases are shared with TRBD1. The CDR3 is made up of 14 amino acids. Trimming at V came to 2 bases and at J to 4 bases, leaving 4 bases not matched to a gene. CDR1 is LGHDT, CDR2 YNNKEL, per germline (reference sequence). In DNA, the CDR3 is TGTGCCAGCAGCCAAACAGGGGTTCGCACTGAAGCTTTCTTT. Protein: CASSQTGVRTEAFF.

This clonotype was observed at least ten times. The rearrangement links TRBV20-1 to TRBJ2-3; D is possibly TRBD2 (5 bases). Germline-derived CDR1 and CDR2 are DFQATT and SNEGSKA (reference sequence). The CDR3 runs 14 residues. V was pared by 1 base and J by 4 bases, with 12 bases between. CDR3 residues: CSARADSAADTQYF. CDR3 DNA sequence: TGCAGTGCTAGAGCGGACTCCGCGGCAGATACGCAGTATTTT.